The 14 T cell receptor beta chains presented below share a single source sample, sequenced in a study of T cells after yellow fever vaccination. TCRdb reprocessed the 5' RACE reads via MiXCR and lists one record per CDR3 protein. The sample consists of 620,000 or so distinct CDR3 sequences, 9% to 15% of them appearing once. The specimen comprised PBMCs, sampled on the day of the yellow fever booster vaccination. These receptors came from a man aged 25 to 40 who received the YFV17D yellow fever vaccine.

This clonotype has just a few counts. This rearrangement joins TRBV7-9 to TRBJ2-1, with TRBD1 identical over 7 bases. CDR1 SEHNR and CDR2 FQNEAQ come from the germline V gene (reference sequence). V lost 5 bases, J lost 0 bases, and 7 bases stayed unmatched. The length of the CDR3 is 16 residues. The CDR3 loop is CASSISGTVSYNEQFF. The CDR3 region has the DNA TGTGCCAGCAGCATCTCCGGGACAGTCTCCTACAATGAGCAGTTCTTC.

The chain has TRBV30 and TRBJ2-5; unclear D gene. Trimming stripped 4 bases from V and 10 bases from J, with 13 bases between. Germline V gene data show CDR1 as GTSNPN and CDR2 as SVGIG (reference sequence). The CDR3 length is 11 residues. The CDR3 protein is CAWKSPWGQYF. The DNA of the CDR3 is TGTGCCTGGAAATCCCCCTGGGGCCAGTACTTC.

This sequence joins TRBV6-1 and TRBJ2-3; TRBD2 is a possible D gene (6 bases). The CDR3 runs 15 residues. Germline V gene lookup returns CDR1 MNHNS and CDR2 SASEGT. Trimming took off 7 bases at V and 1 base at J, with 15 bases between the two ends. As DNA, the CDR3 is TGTGCCAGCACCCCAGCGGGCAGAGGCACAGATACGCAGTATTTT. This sequence encodes CASTPAGRGTDTQYF.

This clonotype was counted at least ten times. V gene TRBV6-2 or TRBV6-3 combines with J gene TRBJ2-7; 9 bases agree with TRBD2. The CDR3 is 17 amino acids. V gave up 5 bases and J gave up 1 base; unmatched junction bases: 12. Germline CDR1 and CDR2: MNHEY and SVGEGT. The chain's CDR3 is CASSPLAGNSFSYEQYF. Here the CDR3 DNA reads TGTGCCAGCAGTCCACTAGCGGGCAATTCGTTTTCCTACGAGCAGTACTTC.

This clonotype appeared a few times. This rearrangement joins TRBV10-3 to TRBJ2-5, with 10 bases lining up with TRBD1. Trimming cost V 6 bases and J 3 bases; bases outside gene matches: 7. CDR1 is ENHRY and CDR2 is SYGVKD in the germline V gene. This CDR3 has 15 amino acids. Written as DNA, the CDR3 is TGTGCCATCAGATCCGATGGGACAGGGGAAGAGACCCAGTACTTC. Its protein is CAIRSDGTGEETQYF.

This clonotype was recorded a few times. The chain recombines TRBV10-2 with TRBJ1-1; tentatively, D is TRBD1 (5 bases). The ends were cut back, 7 bases at V and 0 bases at J, with 12 bases in the middle. The CDR3 is 14 residues long. Germline V gene data show CDR1 as WSHSY and CDR2 as SAAADI. CDR3 protein: CASKNTGMNTEAFF. For the CDR3, the DNA is TGCGCCAGCAAAAATACAGGCATGAACACTGAAGCTTTCTTT.

This clonotype was detected once. V and J are TRBV7-8 and TRBJ2-1, with D perhaps given as TRBD1 or TRBD2 (5 bases each). V was trimmed by 1 base and J by 10 bases, leaving 17 bases between them. The CDR3 spans 15 residues. Germline lookup yields CDR1 SGHVS and CDR2 FQNEAQ. This chain's CDR3 is CASSLDLEGPREQFF. DNA for the CDR3: TGTGCCAGCAGCTTAGATCTCGAGGGACCCCGGGAGCAGTTCTTC.

This clonotype was seen a handful of times. The rearrangement joins TRBV7-9 to TRBJ1-5; tentatively, D is TRBD1 (6 bases). Germline CDR1 is SEHNR and CDR2 is FQNEAQ (reference sequence). This CDR3 comprises 13 residues. The V end was cut by 6 bases, the J end by 7 bases, with 13 bases between. DNA for the CDR3: TGTGCCAGCAGGGGGGACGGGACACAGCCCCAGCATTTT. This sequence encodes CASRGDGTQPQHF.

This clonotype occurred a few times. The V gene is TRBV27, the J gene TRBJ1-6, with D possibly matching TRBD1 (6 bases). From germline, CDR1 is MNHEY and CDR2 SMNVEV (reference sequence). The CDR3 extends over 13 amino acids. V lost 8 bases, J lost 12 bases, and 17 bases lay in between. CDR3 in amino acids: CASRQARLRPLHF. The CDR3 DNA follows: TGTGCCAGCCGACAGGCCCGGTTGAGACCCCTCCACTTT.

This clonotype was counted ten times or more. The chain uses TRBV7-9 and TRBJ2-7; D gene ambiguous. Germline V CDR1 and CDR2: SEHNR, FQNEAQ (reference sequence). V lost 2 bases and J 3 bases, leaving 2 bases between the germline ends. The CDR3 covers 11 residues. The CDR3 spells CASSLHYEQYF. CDR3 sequence (DNA): TGTGCCAGCAGCTTACACTACGAGCAGTACTTC.

V gene TRBV29-1 combines with J gene TRBJ2-3; D is unresolved. Trimming left V 4 bases short and J 4 bases short, with 15 bases between. This CDR3 has 14 residues. Germline assignment: CDR1 SQVTM and CDR2 ANQGSEA. CDR3 loop: CSVAGLLFADTQYF. In DNA, the CDR3 is TGCAGCGTTGCGGGCTTGTTGTTTGCAGATACGCAGTATTTT.

The chain couples TRBV7-2 to TRBJ2-1; 11 bases align to TRBD2. Germline CDR1 reads SGHTA; CDR2 reads FQGNSA. The trim removed 5 bases at V and 1 base at J, leaving 10 bases unmatched. The CDR3 contains 18 residues. DNA for the CDR3: TGTGCCAGCAGCCATAGCGGGAGGGCCGGGGAATCCTACAATGAGCAGTTCTTC. Protein product: CASSHSGRAGESYNEQFF.

The rearrangement uses TRBV7-2 and TRBJ2-1; 10 nucleotides match TRBD2. CDR1 is SGHTA, CDR2 FQGNSA, per germline. This CDR3 has 17 residues. V shed 0 bases and J 5 bases; nucleotides not matched to a gene: 7. This CDR3 reads CASSLASGRAPNNEQFF. The CDR3 bases are TGTGCCAGCAGCTTAGCCAGCGGGAGGGCCCCGAACAATGAGCAGTTCTTC.

In its sample, this clonotype was seen a few times. CDR3 in amino acids: CASSLGLNSPLHF. In nucleotides, the CDR3 is TGTGCCAGCAGTTTGGGGCTCAATTCACCCCTCCACTTT. The rearrangement joins TRBV12-3 or TRBV12-4 to TRBJ1-6, with a tentative D call TRBD1 (5 bases). This CDR3 contains 13 residues. Trimming took 3 bases from V and 7 from J, leaving 7 bases between them.